This paragraph reports one T cell receptor beta chain. Its antigen remains unidentified. This sample is part of a study of T cell responses to AZD1222 COVID-19 vaccine. Study-wide results and caveats: Close to half of spike-specific TCRs reportedly recognize unmutated variant regions. The study found vaccine-associated CD4 TCRs spanning spike, dominant at 160-218 and 743-854.

Trimming shortened V by 0 bases and J by 3 bases, and 15 bases separated the two germline ends. The CDR3 runs to 16 residues. Germline V lookup: CDR1 SQVTM, CDR2 ANQGSEA. The table came from immunoSEQ multiplex PCR; TCRdb's copy has only in-frame clones and leaves some out. The sample lists about 140,000 clones, 75% to 95% occurring once. This sequence was found in an adult who received the MenACWY meningococcal vaccine as a control. The sample consisted of peripheral blood, taken 28 days after the second dose of the MenACWY control vaccine. The chain has TRBV29-1 and TRBJ2-1, with D perhaps matching TRBD2 (6 bases). CDR3 protein: CSVEDRRLVNYNEQFF. The CDR3 coding sequence is TGCAGCGTTGAAGATCGTCGACTAGTCAACTACAATGAGCAGTTCTTC.